This entry lists 27 T cell receptor beta chains sequenced from one sample in a study of molecular identifiers for immune sequencing clone quantification. Each CDR3 protein is one row after TCRdb ran MiXCR on the PCR reads. The data contain around 25,000 distinct CDR3 sequences, 17% of them singletons. Sequencing was carried out using naive CD8+ T cells from blood, with Jurkat cell RNA spiked in. Subset defined: FACS-sorted CD8+CD4-CCR7+CD45RA+ naive T cells. The receptors were gathered from a human donor in good health. Some libraries in this study had Jurkat cell RNA spiked in.

This clonotype was counted at least ten times. This CDR3 reads CASSRRVGEPNTEAFF. As DNA, the CDR3 is TGCGCCAGCAGCCGCCGAGTGGGGGAACCGAACACTGAAGCTTTCTTT. The chain recombines TRBV4-1 with TRBJ1-1, with a possible D match to TRBD1 (5 bases). V was shortened by 4 bases and J by 1 base, with 16 bases between the two germline ends. In germline, CDR1 is MGHRA, CDR2 YSYEKL. The CDR3 loop spans 16 amino acids.

Regarding this clonotype: A much larger clonotype is one base distant, so this may be a read error. The rearrangement joins TRBV6-5 to TRBJ2-2, with 7 bases lining up with TRBD2. The CDR3 has 14 amino acids. V gave up 7 bases and J gave up 9 bases; unmatched junction bases: 11. CDR1 is MNHEY, CDR2 SVGAGI, per germline. The CDR3 DNA reads as TGTGCCAGCAAGTCCTTGCGGGAGTACAGGGAGCTGTTTTTT. Its translation is CASKSLREYRELFF.

This clonotype is a singleton in its sample. This may be a read error, as it is one base from a much larger clone. The genes are TRBV12-5 and TRBJ1-2, with D uncertain. Trimming removed 4 bases from V and 4 bases from J, with 13 bases in between. This CDR3 has 14 amino acids. Germline loops: CDR1 LGHNT, CDR2 FRNRAP. Here the CDR3 DNA reads TGTGCTAGTGGTTCCCCGGACGGGTTCTATGGCTACACCTTC. Residues: CASGSPDGFYGYTF.

This clonotype turned up a few times. One base away lies a much larger clone, so this may be a sequencing read error. The V call is TRBV29-1, the J call TRBJ1-1, with D possibly being TRBD1 (5 bases). Deletions cut 6 bases from V and 5 bases from J, with 13 bases between. CDR1 is SQVTM, CDR2 ANQGSEA, per germline. The CDR3 extends over 12 amino acids. The CDR3, as DNA: TGCAGCGTATCAGGGTTTAGTACTGAAGCTTTCTTT. This sequence encodes CSVSGFSTEAFF.

Regarding this clonotype: A much larger clone lies one base from this, so it may be a read error. This sequence joins TRBV3-1 and TRBJ2-6; 7 nucleotides agree with TRBD2. Germline assignment: CDR1 LGHDT and CDR2 YNNKEL (reference sequence). Losses at the gene ends were 6 bases for V and 2 bases for J; bases not matched to a gene: 4. The CDR3 has 15 amino acids. For the CDR3, the DNA is TGTGCCAGCAGTCGACGGGGGGCTGGGGCCAACGTCCTGACTTTC. Translated: CASSRRGAGANVLTF. The whole variable domain, filled in from reference TRBV3-1 and TRBJ2-6, reads DTAVSQTPKYLVTQMGNDKSIKCEQNLGHDTMYWYKQDSKKFLKIMFSYNNKELIINETVPNRFSPKSPDKAHLNLHINSLELGDSAVYFCASSRRGAGANVLTFGAGSRLTVL.

Ten or more counts support this clonotype. The gene calls are TRBV28 and TRBJ1-5; D gene unclear. V was trimmed by 5 bases and J by 4 bases, leaving 3 bases between them. The CDR3 sequence is 11 residues long. Germline V gives CDR1 MDHEN, CDR2 SYDVKM. For the CDR3, the DNA is TGTGCCAGCAGTAAAAATCAGCCCCAGCATTTT. Its protein is CASSKNQPQHF.

This clonotype was picked up many times. The V call is TRBV9, the J call TRBJ2-7; D is perhaps TRBD2 (6 bases). The V end lost 0 bases, the J end lost 4 bases, and 14 bases lay between the germline ends. This CDR3 region has 15 residues. Germline assignment: CDR1 SGDLS and CDR2 YYNGEE. DNA for the CDR3: TGTGCCAGCAGCGTAGCGGGAGACCCGGCGTACGAGCAGTACTTC. Its protein is CASSVAGDPAYEQYF.

This clonotype appeared many times. The rearrangement joins TRBV19 to TRBJ2-5, with TRBD2 matching over 7 bases. The CDR3 spans 13 residues. Per the germline V gene, CDR1 is LNHDA and CDR2 is SQIVND (reference sequence). The V segment lost 4 bases and the J segment 9 bases; nucleotides outside the gene matches: 8. CDR3 amino acids: CASSTRDYQAQYF. CDR3 sequence (DNA): TGTGCCAGTAGTACCCGGGACTACCAGGCCCAGTACTTC.

This clonotype came up many times. V usage is TRBV12-3 or TRBV12-4 and J usage is TRBJ2-5; 7 nucleotides match TRBD2. After removal of 4 bases from V and 5 bases from J, the junction contained 7 bases not matched to a gene. This CDR3 has 14 residues. Here the CDR3 DNA reads TGTGCCAGCAGTTCGACTAGCCGGTCGGAGACCCAGTACTTC. Translated, it gives CASSSTSRSETQYF.

In its sample, this clonotype was seen many times. This sequence joins TRBV5-6 and TRBJ1-1; D ambiguous. V lost 2 bases and J 12 bases, leaving 20 bases between the germline ends. The CDR3 is made up of 14 amino acids. Germline lookup yields CDR1 SGHDT and CDR2 YYEEEE. CDR3 loop: CASSFWAATLSSFF. DNA of the CDR3: TGTGCCAGCAGCTTTTGGGCAGCGACCCTGTCGTCTTTCTTT.

As regards this clonotype: A much larger clone differs from this one at a single base, so this may be a read error. The missing conserved phenylalanine or tryptophan at the end of this CDR3 makes a read error likely. J is TRBJ2-7 and V is TRBV5-1, with 9 nucleotides matching TRBD1. This CDR3 contains 17 residues. Germline loops: CDR1 SGHRS, CDR2 YFSETQ. Unmatched junction bases numbered 10, after V lost 3 bases and J lost 0 bases. The CDR3 coding sequence is TGCGCCAGCAGCTGGACCTCCGGACAGGGGTACTCCTACGAGCAGTACCTC. This encodes CASSWTSGQGYSYEQYL.

CDR3 in amino acids: CASSLLPGSDTQYF. CDR3 nucleotide sequence: TGTGCCAGCAGCTTACTCCCGGGGTCAGATACGCAGTATTTT. The chain is built from TRBV7-3 and TRBJ2-3; maybe TRBD2 (5 bases). The ends were cut back, 2 bases at V and 4 bases at J, with 10 bases in the middle. The germline CDR1 and CDR2 sequences are SGHTA and FQGTGA. This CDR3 region has 14 residues.

At least ten counts were recorded for this clonotype. The chain has TRBV12-3 or TRBV12-4 and TRBJ2-5; 9 nucleotides line up with TRBD1. V shed 4 bases and J 5 bases; nucleotides not matched to a gene: 5. This CDR3 is built from 14 residues. Here the CDR3 DNA reads TGTGCCAGCAGTTCCGGGACAGGGAGGGAGACCCAGTACTTC. This gives the protein CASSSGTGRETQYF.

The chain has TRBV5-4 and TRBJ2-3; 8 nucleotides agree with TRBD2. Looked up from germline, CDR1 is SGHNT and CDR2 is YYREEE (reference sequence). The CDR3 length is 18 residues. The V gene end was trimmed by 2 bases and the J gene end by 6 bases; junction bases not matched to a gene: 17. The CDR3 loop reads CASSFGPGGGGLVDTQYF. The CDR3 DNA reads TGTGCCAGCAGCTTTGGCCCGGGGGGCGGGGGGCTCGTTGATACGCAGTATTTT.

The table lists this clonotype with many counts. The J gene is TRBJ2-3, the V gene TRBV7-6; TRBD2 aligns across 7 bases. Germline V gives CDR1 SGHVS, CDR2 FNYEAQ. Trimming at V came to 4 bases and at J to 0 bases, leaving 10 bases not matched to a gene. The CDR3 runs to 17 residues. Here the CDR3 reads CASSSLPGGLSTDTQYF. Here the CDR3 DNA reads TGTGCCAGCAGCTCATTACCGGGAGGCTTGAGCACAGATACGCAGTATTTT.

With respect to this clonotype: A single base separates this from a much larger clone, so it may be a read error. The chain has TRBV6-6 and TRBJ1-1; D is unclear. Germline V gene lookup returns CDR1 MNHNY and CDR2 SVGAGI (reference sequence). The CDR3 spans 11 residues. As DNA, the CDR3 is TGTGCCAGTTCCTCGAACACTAAAGCTTTCTTT. It yields the protein CASSSNTKAFF.

For this clonotype: Given a much more abundant clone one base away, this may be a read error. The chain is built from TRBV24-1 and TRBJ1-3; 7 nucleotides align to TRBD1. The germline V gene has CDR1 KGHDR and CDR2 SFDVKD. The J segment lost 4 bases and the V segment lost 3 bases, leaving 5 bases of the junction unmatched. This CDR3 has 15 amino acids. CDR3 in amino acids: CATSDLRDSGNTIYF. The CDR3 coding sequence is TGTGCCACCAGTGATCTCAGGGACAGCGGAAACACCATATATTTT.

In its sample, this clonotype was seen many times. The J gene is TRBJ2-3, the V gene TRBV13; unclear D gene. V was clipped by 2 bases and J by 1 base, with 10 bases between them. Looked up from germline, CDR1 is PRHDT and CDR2 is FYEKMQ (reference sequence). This CDR3 spans 15 amino acids. For the CDR3, the DNA is TGTGCCAGCAGCTTATTCAGAGGTGGCACAGATACGCAGTATTTT. Its protein product is CASSLFRGGTDTQYF.

This clonotype was recorded at least ten times. The CDR3 coding sequence is TGTGCCAGCAGCCGTGAGAGGGGACACCCTTACAATGAGCAGTTCTTC. Its protein product is CASSRERGHPYNEQFF. This chain uses TRBV3-1 with TRBJ2-1, with a possible D match to TRBD1 (6 bases). From germline, CDR1 is LGHDT and CDR2 YNNKEL (reference sequence). V lost 4 bases and J lost 4, with 17 bases in between. The CDR3 is 16 amino acids.

This clonotype was seen repeatedly, ten times or more. This chain connects TRBV7-9 to TRBJ2-5, with D tentatively TRBD1 (5 bases). V was clipped by 5 bases and J by 1 base, with 8 bases between them. Looked up from germline, CDR1 is SEHNR and CDR2 is FQNEAQ (reference sequence). This CDR3 spans 13 amino acids. DNA for the CDR3: TGTGCCAGCAGCCCGACAGTCCAAGAGACCCAGTACTTC. Its protein is CASSPTVQETQYF.

Turning to this clonotype: This could be a read error, since a much larger clone is one nucleotide away. V usage is TRBV7-9 and J usage is TRBJ2-3; no clear D gene. The CDR3 totals 13 residues. Per the germline V gene, CDR1 is SEHNR and CDR2 is FQNEAQ (reference sequence). Trimming removed 2 bases at V and 4 bases at J, with 7 bases between. Written as DNA, the CDR3 is TGTGCCAGCAGCTTACTGACGGCAGATACGCAGTATTTT. It yields the protein CASSLLTADTQYF.

Many counts were recorded for this clonotype. V is TRBV3-1 and J is TRBJ2-1; tentatively, D is TRBD2 (6 bases). Deletions cut 0 bases from V and 4 bases from J, with 16 bases between. Per the germline V gene, CDR1 is LGHDT and CDR2 is YNNKEL (reference sequence). There are 17 residues in the CDR3. Here the CDR3 reads CASSQDFGGAYYNEQFF. In nucleotides, the CDR3 is TGTGCCAGCAGCCAAGACTTTGGCGGGGCCTATTACAATGAGCAGTTCTTC.

At least ten counts were recorded for this clonotype. This sequence joins TRBV28 and TRBJ2-5, with unresolved D. The CDR3 loop spans 12 amino acids. The V and J ends lost 5 bases and 5 bases respectively, with 9 bases between them. CDR1 MDHEN and CDR2 SYDVKM come from the germline V gene. The CDR3 bases are TGTGCCAGCAGTAAACTTTGGGAGACCCAGTACTTC. Encoded protein: CASSKLWETQYF.

This clonotype came up many times. CDR3 sequence reads: CASSDRTPTSDTQYF. CDR3 bases: TGTGCCAGCAGTGATAGAACCCCGACCTCAGATACGCAGTATTTT. This chain connects TRBV2 to TRBJ2-3; D is undetermined. Trimming removed 3 bases at V and 4 bases at J, with 14 bases between. The CDR3 runs to 15 residues. Germline assignment: CDR1 SNHLY and CDR2 FYNNEI.

This clonotype was counted once. One base away lies a much larger clone, so this may be a sequencing read error. This chain joins TRBV5-8 and TRBJ1-1; 7 bases agree with TRBD1. CDR1 SGHTS and CDR2 YDEGEE come from the germline V gene. CDR3 length: 15 residues. CDR3 residues: CASSPETGFVSEASF. The CDR3 DNA is TGTGCCAGCAGCCCGGAGACAGGGTTTGTCTCTGAAGCTTCCTTT.

This clonotype rates as medium-sized. The V gene is TRBV29-1, the J gene TRBJ2-3, with D perhaps TRBD1 (5 bases). Trimming took 7 bases from V and 0 from J, leaving 14 bases between them. Germline V CDR1 and CDR2: SQVTM, ANQGSEA. The CDR3 contains 14 residues. The CDR3 DNA is TGCAGCGCCCCAGGGATTGCTAGCACAGATACGCAGTATTTT. Its translation: CSAPGIASTDTQYF.

The table lists this clonotype with many counts. V is TRBV25-1 and J is TRBJ2-3, with D unclear. Germline-derived CDR1 and CDR2 are MGHDK and SYGVNS. Trimming cost V 5 bases and J 5 bases, with 11 bases left between them. This CDR3 comprises 13 residues. The CDR3 nucleotides read TGTGCCAGCAGTTCAAATCTAGGAGATACGCAGTATTTT. Translation: CASSSNLGDTQYF.